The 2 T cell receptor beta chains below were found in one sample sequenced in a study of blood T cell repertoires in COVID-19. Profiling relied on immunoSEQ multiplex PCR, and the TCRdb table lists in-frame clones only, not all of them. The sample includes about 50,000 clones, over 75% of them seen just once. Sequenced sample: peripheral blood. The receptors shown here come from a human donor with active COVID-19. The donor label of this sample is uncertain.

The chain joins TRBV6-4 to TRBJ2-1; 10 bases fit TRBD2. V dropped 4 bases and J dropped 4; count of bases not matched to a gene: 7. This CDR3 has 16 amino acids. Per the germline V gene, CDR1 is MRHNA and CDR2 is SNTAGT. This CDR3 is CASSAKSGGAYNEQFF. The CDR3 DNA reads TGTGCCAGCAGTGCCAAAAGCGGGGGGGCTTACAATGAGCAGTTCTTC.

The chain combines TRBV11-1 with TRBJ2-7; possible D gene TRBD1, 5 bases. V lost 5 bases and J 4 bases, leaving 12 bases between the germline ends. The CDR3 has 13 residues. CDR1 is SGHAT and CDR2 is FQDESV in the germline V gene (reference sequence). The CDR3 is CASSSENRYEQYF. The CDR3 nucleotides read TGTGCCAGCAGCAGCGAGAACAGGTACGAGCAGTACTTC.